Presented here are 13 T cell receptor beta chains from one specimen sequenced in a study of blood T cell repertoires in COVID-19. Some clones are missing from TCRdb's copy, which holds only in-frame ones; the method was immunoSEQ multiplex PCR. This table has about 130,000 clones, 80% to 90% appearing once. Sequenced material: peripheral blood. The receptors stem from a man aged 50 or older with active COVID-19.

The rearrangement uses TRBV7-2 and TRBJ2-5, with TRBD2 identical over 14 bases. Per germline, CDR1 SGHTA and CDR2 FQGNSA. The CDR3 runs to 17 residues. V shed 5 bases, J shed 5 bases, and the junction held 10 bases outside the gene matches. CDR3 sequence reads: CASSLGLAGEVRETQYF. In DNA, the CDR3 is TGTGCCAGCAGCCTGGGACTAGCGGGGGAGGTTCGGGAGACCCAGTACTTC.

There are a few counts of this clone. The rearrangement uses TRBV7-9 and TRBJ1-5; D possibly corresponds to TRBD1 (6 bases). The CDR3 runs 13 residues. Germline V gene data show CDR1 as SEHNR and CDR2 as FQNEAQ (reference sequence). V lost 5 bases, J lost 4 bases, and 9 bases lay in between. This chain's CDR3 is CASSRGQNQPQHF. CDR3 nucleotides: TGTGCCAGCAGCCGCGGACAGAATCAGCCCCAGCATTTT.

The J gene is TRBJ2-3, the V gene TRBV27; unclear D gene. Trimming stripped 1 base from V and 6 bases from J, with 11 bases between. CDR3 length: 14 residues. From germline, CDR1 is MNHEY and CDR2 SMNVEV (reference sequence). CDR3 in DNA: TGTGCCAGCAGTTTATGGGCCAGCCTCGATACGCAGTATTTT. It is translated as CASSLWASLDTQYF.

The J gene is TRBJ2-7, the V gene TRBV9, with 9 positions matching TRBD1. CDR3 size: 15 residues. Germline-derived CDR1 and CDR2 are SGDLS and YYNGEE. The V segment lost 0 bases and the J segment 5 bases; nucleotides outside the gene matches: 6. This CDR3 is CASSVGGQGIHEQYF. The CDR3 DNA follows: TGTGCCAGCAGCGTAGGTGGACAGGGGATCCACGAGCAGTACTTC.

This clone was counted a few times. The V gene is TRBV19, the J gene TRBJ1-5, with 7 nucleotides matching TRBD1. The germline gives CDR1 LNHDA, CDR2 SQIVND (reference sequence). The CDR3 runs to 14 residues. V dropped 4 bases and J dropped 2; count of bases not matched to a gene: 2. This CDR3 reads CASSSTGGNQPQHF. CDR3 sequence (DNA): TGTGCCAGTAGTAGCACAGGGGGCAATCAGCCCCAGCATTTT. The whole variable domain, filled in from reference TRBV19 and TRBJ1-5, reads DGGITQSPKYLFRKEGQNVTLSCEQNLNHDAMYWYRQDPGQGLRLIYYSQIVNDFQKGDIAEGYSVSREKKESFPLTVTSAQKNPTAFYLCASSSTGGNQPQHFGDGTRLSIL.

This rearrangement joins TRBV7-9 to TRBJ2-3; 7 positions agree with TRBD1. J was trimmed by 4 bases and V by 4 bases; bases with no gene match: 8. CDR1 and CDR2 (germline): SEHNR, FQNEAQ (reference sequence). The CDR3 consists of 15 residues. The CDR3 protein is CASSSRGGVPDTQYF. The CDR3 DNA reads as TGTGCCAGCAGCTCACGAGGGGGCGTCCCAGATACGCAGTATTTT.

The chain couples TRBV15 to TRBJ2-7, with D possibly matching TRBD1 (5 bases). Germline CDR1 reads LNHNV; CDR2 reads YYDKDF (reference sequence). The V gene lost 0 bases and the J gene lost 4 bases, with 13 bases spanning the gap. The CDR3 totals 15 residues. Here the CDR3 reads CATSRDQGLAYEQYF. The CDR3 region has the DNA TGTGCCACCAGCAGAGATCAGGGCCTGGCTTACGAGCAGTACTTC.

The V gene is TRBV5-1, the J gene TRBJ2-7; 7 bases are shared with TRBD1. The trim removed 3 bases at V and 3 bases at J, leaving 0 bases unmatched. The V gene's germline CDR1 is SGHRS and CDR2 YFSETQ. The CDR3 totals 12 residues. CDR3 loop: CASSWDSYEQYF. DNA of the CDR3: TGCGCCAGCAGCTGGGACAGCTACGAGCAGTACTTC.

The genes are TRBV6-5 and TRBJ1-1, with D perhaps TRBD1 (5 bases). This CDR3 is built from 15 residues. Germline lookup yields CDR1 MNHEY and CDR2 SVGAGI. Trimming removed 5 bases from V and 5 bases from J, with 18 bases in between. CDR3 DNA: TGTGCCAGCAGTCCGTGGGTCGGGGGGTGGACTGAAGCTTTCTTT. This codes for CASSPWVGGWTEAFF.

The V and J genes are TRBV27 and TRBJ1-2, with 10 bases that match TRBD1. CDR1 is MNHEY, CDR2 SMNVEV, per germline (reference sequence). J was trimmed by 6 bases and V by 5 bases; bases with no gene match: 6. This CDR3 has 14 residues. The CDR3 DNA sequence: TGTGCCAGCAGTCGGGGGGGACAGGGGCATGGCTACACCTTC. Translation gives CASSRGGQGHGYTF.

The chain couples TRBV7-9 to TRBJ1-1; 7 bases are shared with TRBD1. The CDR3 sequence is 15 residues long. CDR1 and CDR2 (germline): SEHNR, FQNEAQ (reference sequence). V shed 4 bases, J shed 0 bases, and the junction held 5 bases outside the gene matches. CDR3 DNA sequence: TGTGCCAGCAGCTCCCCGACAGGGCTGAACACTGAAGCTTTCTTT. The encoded protein is CASSSPTGLNTEAFF.

This clone was found once. V and J are TRBV7-8 and TRBJ2-3; TRBD2 matches at 9 bases. The germline CDR1 and CDR2 sequences are SGHVS and FQNEAQ. The CDR3 is 15 residues long. With 6 bases clipped from V and 2 bases from J, the junction kept 6 bases outside the gene matches. This chain's CDR3 is CASRSKRGATDTQYF. Here the CDR3 DNA reads TGTGCCAGCAGGTCTAAGCGGGGGGCCACAGATACGCAGTATTTT.

The rearrangement joins TRBV6-5 to TRBJ1-2; 9 bases match TRBD1. The germline V gene has CDR1 MNHEY and CDR2 SVGAGI. Losses at the gene ends were 10 bases for V and 4 bases for J; bases not matched to a gene: 10. CDR3 length equals 14 residues. CDR3 residues: CATTPGTGSYGYTF. The CDR3 nucleotides are TGTGCCACCACCCCGGGGACAGGGTCCTATGGCTACACCTTC.